This TCR beta chain was found in a study of blood T cell repertoires in COVID-19. The wider study: There were acute and convalescent COVID-19 samples, and they came from the United States, Italy and Spain. Sources were T cells, B-cell-depleted T cells, or PBMCs; the material itself was cDNA or gDNA.

V shed 3 bases and J 9 bases; nucleotides not matched to a gene: 15. This CDR3 contains 17 residues. Germline V lookup: CDR1 SGHDN, CDR2 FVKESK. Per the original methods: Using reference gene primer amplification, nucleated cell counts were estimated. Clones were sequenced by immunoSEQ multiplex PCR, and TCRdb holds only the in-frame ones, with some missing. V and J calls and clone size follow that table, whereas D and trimming were derived from the DNA. The table lists over 400,000 clones, about nine tenths of them singletons. The gene calls are TRBV14 and TRBJ2-1, with 9 bases aligning to TRBD2. The sequenced material came from peripheral blood. This sequence originates from a woman in her twenties or thirties with active or convalescent COVID-19. The CDR3 protein is CASSHRNLAGLIGEQFF. CDR3 bases: TGTGCCAGCAGCCACCGAAACCTAGCGGGACTGATCGGTGAGCAGTTCTTC.